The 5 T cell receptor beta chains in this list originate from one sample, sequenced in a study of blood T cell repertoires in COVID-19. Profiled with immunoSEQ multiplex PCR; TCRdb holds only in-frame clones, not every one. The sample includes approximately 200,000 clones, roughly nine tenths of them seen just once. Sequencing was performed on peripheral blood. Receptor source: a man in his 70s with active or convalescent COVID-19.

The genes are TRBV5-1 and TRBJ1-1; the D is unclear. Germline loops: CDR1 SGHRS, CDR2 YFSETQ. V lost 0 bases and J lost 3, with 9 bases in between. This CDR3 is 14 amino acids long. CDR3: CASSLGEVDTEAFF. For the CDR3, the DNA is TGCGCCAGCAGCTTGGGGGAGGTGGACACTGAAGCTTTCTTT.

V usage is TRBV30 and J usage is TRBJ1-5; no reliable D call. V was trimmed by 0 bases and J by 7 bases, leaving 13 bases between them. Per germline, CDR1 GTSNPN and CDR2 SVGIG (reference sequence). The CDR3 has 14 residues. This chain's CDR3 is CAWSVGRPGQPQHF. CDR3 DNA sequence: TGTGCCTGGAGTGTTGGCCGGCCCGGGCAGCCCCAGCATTTT.

Here the CDR3 reads CSVVGYQNTGELFF. DNA of the CDR3: TGCAGCGTAGTGGGCTACCAGAACACCGGGGAGCTGTTTTTT. This sequence joins TRBV29-1 and TRBJ2-2; no firm D call. CDR1 is SQVTM, CDR2 ANQGSEA, per germline. V lost 6 bases, J lost 1 base, and 12 bases lay in between. The CDR3 spans 14 residues.

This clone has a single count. The CDR3 DNA reads TGTGCCAGCAGCCGCGACCGGGGGGGTTCCTACGAGCAGTACTTC. The encoded protein is CASSRDRGGSYEQYF. The gene calls are TRBV14 and TRBJ2-7; 8 positions match TRBD2. The CDR3 spans 15 residues. CDR1 is SGHDN, CDR2 FVKESK, per germline. The V gene end was trimmed by 4 bases and the J gene end by 1 base; junction bases not matched to a gene: 6.

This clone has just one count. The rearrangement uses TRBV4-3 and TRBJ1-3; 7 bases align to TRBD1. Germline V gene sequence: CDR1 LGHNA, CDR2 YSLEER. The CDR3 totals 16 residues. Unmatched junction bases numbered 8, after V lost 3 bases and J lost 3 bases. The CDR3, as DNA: TGCGCCAGCAGCCAGGCCTTTACAGGGGATGGAAACACCATATATTTT. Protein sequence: CASSQAFTGDGNTIYF.